Each of the 17 T cell receptor beta chains below was sequenced from the same sample in a study of T-cell reconstitution after alpha-beta-depleted transplantation in children. Using unique molecular identifiers, the investigators prepared the TCRbeta library. TCRdb re-analysed the PCR reads in MiXCR, keeping a single row per CDR3 protein. The data contain approximately 520,000 distinct CDR3 sequences, about an eighth of them singletons. The source was PBMCs, mostly from graft donor cells, collected 180 days after TCRalphabeta/CD19-depleted stem cell transplant. These receptors all come from a female patient between 2 and 15 years old who had a stem cell transplant for aplastic anemia, so the T cells may come from the graft donor.

V usage is TRBV6-5 and J usage is TRBJ1-2; 8 bases fit TRBD1. V lost 4 bases to trimming and J lost 4 bases; unmatched junction nucleotides: 5. CDR3 length: 14 residues. Germline V gene sequence: CDR1 MNHEY, CDR2 SVGAGI. The chain's CDR3 is CASSWGQAAYGYTF. As DNA, the CDR3 is TGTGCCAGCAGTTGGGGACAGGCGGCCTATGGCTACACCTTC.

This clonotype was seen more than once but under ten times. This chain connects TRBV10-3 to TRBJ1-1; no definite D call. Trimming took off 3 bases at V and 8 bases at J, with 10 bases between the two ends. Germline CDR1 is ENHRY and CDR2 is SYGVKD. This CDR3 contains 12 residues. CDR3 in amino acids: CAISEGDSEAFF. The CDR3 DNA reads as TGTGCCATCAGTGAAGGTGATTCCGAAGCTTTCTTT.

V and J are TRBV7-2 and TRBJ2-1; a possible D gene is TRBD1 (6 bases). V was clipped by 7 bases and J by 9 bases, with 16 bases between them. This CDR3 has 13 residues. Germline CDR1 SGHTA, CDR2 FQGNSA. In DNA, the CDR3 is TGTGCCAGCACCATCTATGGGGGCGCTGAGCAGTTCTTC. It yields the protein CASTIYGGAEQFF.

Only a few counts were recorded for this clonotype. This chain joins TRBV11-2 and TRBJ1-4; the D gene is possibly TRBD1 (5 bases). Germline V lookup: CDR1 SGHAT, CDR2 FQNNGV. CDR3 length: 19 residues. V dropped 0 bases and J dropped 0 bases, with 17 bases sitting between them. The CDR3 loop is CASSLDGPGPLSTNEKLFF. The CDR3 nucleotides are TGTGCCAGCAGCTTAGATGGGCCAGGGCCTCTCTCAACTAATGAAAAACTGTTTTTT.

The chain uses TRBV20-1 and TRBJ2-7; 9 bases are a match to TRBD2. The CDR3 runs 15 residues. Trimming removed 0 bases from V and 0 bases from J; junction bases left unmatched: 3. Germline V lookup: CDR1 DFQATT, CDR2 SNEGSKA (reference sequence). CDR3 coding DNA: TGCAGTGCTAGAGAGCGGGAGGGGAGCTCCTACGAGCAGTACTTC. Its translation: CSAREREGSSYEQYF.

This clonotype was observed a few times. The gene calls are TRBV7-9 and TRBJ1-5, with a tentative D call TRBD1 (5 bases). V dropped 5 bases and J dropped 5 bases, with 13 bases sitting between them. Germline V CDR1 and CDR2: SEHNR, FQNEAQ (reference sequence). The CDR3 totals 14 residues. In nucleotides, the CDR3 is TGTGCCAGCAGCCGAGGACACAACGATCAGCCCCAGCATTTT. The encoded protein is CASSRGHNDQPQHF.

The chain couples TRBV25-1 to TRBJ1-2; D call uncertain. Germline CDR1 MGHDK, CDR2 SYGVNS. The CDR3 has 13 amino acids. Trimming pared 3 bases from V and 2 bases from J, leaving 7 bases between. DNA for the CDR3: TGTGCCAGCAGTGAGAGAAAGAACTATGGCTACACCTTC. Amino acid sequence: CASSERKNYGYTF.

This clonotype was seen a few times. One end of the junction fails to match germline, which may point to a read error. The chain uses TRBV3-1 and TRBJ1-3; TRBD1 agrees at 8 bases. Germline V gene lookup returns CDR1 LGHDT and CDR2 YNNKEL (reference sequence). This CDR3 has 15 amino acids. CDR3 sequence: CASSQQPTRDRPIYF. The CDR3 DNA reads as TGTGCCAGCAGCCAACAGCCGACACGGGACAGGCCCATTTATTTT. The variable domain in full, with the rest retrieved from reference TRBV3-1 and TRBJ1-3, is DTAVSQTPKYLVTQMGNDKSIKCEQNLGHDTMYWYKQDSKKFLKIMFSYNNKELIINETVPNRFSPKSPDKAHLNLHINSLELGDSAVYFCASSQQPTRDRPIYFGEGSWLTVV.

V usage is TRBV7-9 and J usage is TRBJ2-3, with 9 bases identical to TRBD2. V lost 5 bases to trimming and J lost 7 bases; unmatched junction nucleotides: 10. In germline, CDR1 is SEHNR, CDR2 FQNEAQ (reference sequence). This CDR3 has 15 residues. CDR3 region: CASSKREVPANTQYF. Here the CDR3 DNA reads TGTGCCAGCAGCAAGCGGGAGGTACCGGCGAATACGCAGTATTTT.

This chain uses TRBV11-2 with TRBJ1-6; D possibly corresponds to TRBD1 (5 bases). V was pared by 7 bases and J by 6 bases, with 13 bases between. CDR1 SGHAT and CDR2 FQNNGV come from the germline V gene. This CDR3 has 14 amino acids. The CDR3 DNA is TGTGCCAGCACAAACGTGGGGCGTAATTCACCCCTCCACTTT. Its translation: CASTNVGRNSPLHF. Filled out from reference TRBV11-2 and TRBJ1-6, the complete variable domain reads EAGVAQSPRYKIIEKRQSVAFWCNPISGHATLYWYQQILGQGPKLLIQFQNNGVVDDSQLPKDRFSAERLKGVDSTLKIQPAKLEDSAVYLCASTNVGRNSPLHFGNGTRLTVT.

CDR3 in amino acids: CASSVRPVGANVLTF. The CDR3 coding sequence is TGTGCCAGTAGTGTAAGGCCAGTAGGGGCCAACGTCCTGACTTTC. The chain employs TRBV19 and TRBJ2-6; D unclear. The CDR3 length is 15 residues. Germline-derived CDR1 and CDR2 are LNHDA and SQIVND (reference sequence). V lost 5 bases to trimming and J lost 4 bases, with 12 bases between them.

The genes are TRBV2 and TRBJ2-1, with 12 bases aligning to TRBD2. Germline assignment: CDR1 SNHLY and CDR2 FYNNEI. The J segment lost 10 bases and the V segment lost 3 bases, leaving 25 bases of the junction unmatched. The CDR3 covers 21 residues. CDR3 sequence reads: CASSDAGEVFTGWLAGGEQFF. The CDR3 DNA reads as TGTGCCAGCAGTGACGCCGGTGAGGTATTCACAGGGTGGCTAGCGGGAGGGGAGCAGTTCTTC.

The chain carries TRBV28 and TRBJ2-1; TRBD2 matches 8 bases. Unmatched junction bases numbered 10, after V lost 3 bases and J lost 9 bases. Germline CDR1 reads MDHEN; CDR2 reads SYDVKM. This CDR3 spans 15 amino acids. The CDR3 nucleotides are TGTGCCAGCAGTTTCTCCGCTGCGGGAGGTGGTGAGCAGTTCTTC. Protein product: CASSFSAAGGGEQFF. The variable domain in full, with the rest retrieved from reference TRBV28 and TRBJ2-1, is DVKVTQSSRYLVKRTGEKVFLECVQDMDHENMFWYRQDPGLGLRLIYFSYDVKMKEKGDIPEGYSVSREKKERFSLILESASTNQTSMYLCASSFSAAGGGEQFFGPGTRLTVL.

This clonotype has a count of ten or more. This chain's CDR3 is CSVREDYSNQPQHF. The CDR3 nucleotides are TGCAGCGTCCGGGAGGATTATAGCAATCAGCCCCAGCATTTT. J is TRBJ1-5 and V is TRBV29-1; D gene unclear. The germline V gene has CDR1 SQVTM and CDR2 ANQGSEA. The CDR3 runs 14 residues. Trimming removed 6 bases from V and 0 bases from J, with 12 bases in between. The full variable domain, in which reference TRBV29-1 and TRBJ1-5 provide the parts outside the CDR3, is SAVISQKPSRDICQRGTSLTIQCQVDSQVTMMFWYRQQPGQSLTLIATANQGSEATYESGFVIDKFPISRPNLTFSTLTVSNMSPEDSSIYLCSVREDYSNQPQHFGDGTRLSIL.

The chain recombines TRBV30 with TRBJ1-1; D uncertain. The V end lost 1 base, the J end lost 1 base, and 10 bases lay between the germline ends. CDR3 length: 14 residues. Germline V gives CDR1 GTSNPN, CDR2 SVGIG (reference sequence). In DNA, the CDR3 is TGTGCCTGGAGTGATTTCAGGCCGAACACTGAAGCTTTCTTT. Translation gives CAWSDFRPNTEAFF.

At least ten counts were recorded for this clonotype. The chain couples TRBV7-2 to TRBJ1-3; D ambiguous. There are 15 residues in the CDR3. Germline V CDR1 and CDR2: SGHTA, FQGNSA. V was cut by 3 bases and J by 0 bases, with 9 bases left in between. CDR3 DNA sequence: TGTGCCAGCAGCTTGAGAGGGAACTCTGGAAACACCATATATTTT. This translates into CASSLRGNSGNTIYF.

This clonotype came up many times. CDR3 region: CASSFRGLSNQPQHF. The DNA for the CDR3 is TGTGCCAGCAGTTTCCGGGGGCTTAGCAATCAGCCCCAGCATTTT. The gene calls are TRBV27 and TRBJ1-5; TRBD1 is a possible D gene (6 bases). Germline V gene lookup returns CDR1 MNHEY and CDR2 SMNVEV (reference sequence). The length of the CDR3 is 15 residues. Trimming took off 3 bases at V and 0 bases at J, with 9 bases between the two ends.